The clone carrying this T cell receptor beta chain was counted only a few times. Treatment indicated: oral pan-JAK inhibitor, 5-10 mg twice daily. CD4+ and CD8+ T cells were sorted from PBMCs stained for CD3, CD4 and CD8. This record belongs to a study of CD8+ T cells in alopecia areata. Following RNA extraction, reverse transcription yielded cDNA that acted as the sequencing template. Assay used: immunoSEQ multiplex PCR; TCRdb lists only in-frame clones, some missing. The table includes about 220,000 clones, under 60% detected once. The CDR3 is 15 amino acids. Trimming took 4 bases from V and 7 from J, leaving 19 bases between them. CDR1 and CDR2 (germline): SGHRS, YFSETQ.

The material sequenced was CD4+ T cells sorted from blood, taken at week 4, from a patient treated with tofacitinib. The chain couples TRBV5-1 to TRBJ2-3; D remains ambiguous. This sequence was found in a human donor with alopecia areata. The CDR3 is CASSPDPPASYTQYF. In DNA, the CDR3 is TGCGCCAGCAGCCCGGACCCTCCCGCCAGCTATACGCAGTATTTT.